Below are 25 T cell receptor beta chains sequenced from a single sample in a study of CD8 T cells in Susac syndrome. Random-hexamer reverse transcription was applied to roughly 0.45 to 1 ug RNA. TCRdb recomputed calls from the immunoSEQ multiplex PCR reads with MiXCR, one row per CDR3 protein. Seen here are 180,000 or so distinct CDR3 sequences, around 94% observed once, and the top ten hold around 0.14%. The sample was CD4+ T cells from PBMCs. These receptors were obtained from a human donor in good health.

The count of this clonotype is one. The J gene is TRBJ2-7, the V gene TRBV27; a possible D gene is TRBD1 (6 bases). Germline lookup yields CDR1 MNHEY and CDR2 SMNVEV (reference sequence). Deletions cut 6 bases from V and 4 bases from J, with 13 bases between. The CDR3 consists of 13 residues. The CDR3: CASSQGPHYEQYF. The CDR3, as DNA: TGTGCCAGCAGCCAGGGGCCTCATTACGAGCAGTACTTC.

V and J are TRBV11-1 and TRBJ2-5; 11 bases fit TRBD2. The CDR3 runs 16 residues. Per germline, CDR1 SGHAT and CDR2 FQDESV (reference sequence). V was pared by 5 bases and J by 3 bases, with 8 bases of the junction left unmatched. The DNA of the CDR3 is TGTGCCAGCAGCGTCTCCTCTAGCGGGGGGAAAGAGACCCAGTACTTC. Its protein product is CASSVSSSGGKETQYF.

This CDR3 reads CSVANLAESPQHF. The DNA of the CDR3 is TGCAGCGTTGCGAACCTAGCGGAATCGCCCCAGCATTTT. This chain connects TRBV29-1 to TRBJ1-5; D uncertain. The V and J ends lost 4 bases and 9 bases respectively, with 16 bases between them. Germline V gives CDR1 SQVTM, CDR2 ANQGSEA. CDR3 length: 13 amino acids.

The CDR3 nucleotides are TGTGCCTGGAGAGGACGGGCGAGCACTGAAGCTTTCTTT. It specifies CAWRGRASTEAFF. V usage is TRBV30 and J usage is TRBJ1-1; D not certain. In germline, CDR1 is GTSNPN, CDR2 SVGIG (reference sequence). Trimming shortened V by 3 bases and J by 4 bases, and 12 bases separated the two germline ends. This CDR3 region has 13 residues.

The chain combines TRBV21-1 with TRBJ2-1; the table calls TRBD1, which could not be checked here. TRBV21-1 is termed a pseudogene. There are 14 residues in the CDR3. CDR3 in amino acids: CASSKWRVYNEQFF. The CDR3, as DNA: TGTGCCAGCAGCAAGTGGCGCGTTTACAATGAGCAGTTCTTC.

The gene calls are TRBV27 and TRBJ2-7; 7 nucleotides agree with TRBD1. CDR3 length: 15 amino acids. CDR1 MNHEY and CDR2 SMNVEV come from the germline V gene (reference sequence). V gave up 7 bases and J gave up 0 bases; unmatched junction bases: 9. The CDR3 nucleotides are TGTGCCAGCACCCCACGATACAGGGGCTCCTACGAGCAGTACTTC. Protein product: CASTPRYRGSYEQYF.

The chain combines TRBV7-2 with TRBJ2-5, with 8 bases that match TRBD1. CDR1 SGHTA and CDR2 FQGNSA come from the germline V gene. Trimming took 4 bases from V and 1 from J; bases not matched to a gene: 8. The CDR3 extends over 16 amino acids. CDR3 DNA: TGTGCCAGCAGCTCCCGTCCGACAGGGGCCCAAGAGACCCAGTACTTC. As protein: CASSSRPTGAQETQYF.

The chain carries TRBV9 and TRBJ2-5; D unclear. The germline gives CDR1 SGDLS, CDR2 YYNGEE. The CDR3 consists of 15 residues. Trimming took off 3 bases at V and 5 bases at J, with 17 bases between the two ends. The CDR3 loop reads CASSALTAARETQYF. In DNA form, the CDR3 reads TGTGCCAGCAGCGCCCTGACGGCAGCAAGGGAGACCCAGTACTTC.

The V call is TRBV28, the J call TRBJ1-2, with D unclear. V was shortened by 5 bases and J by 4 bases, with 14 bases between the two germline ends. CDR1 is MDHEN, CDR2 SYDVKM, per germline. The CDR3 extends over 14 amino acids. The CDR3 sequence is CASSPFFGIYGYTF. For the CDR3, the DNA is TGTGCCAGCAGTCCTTTTTTTGGTATCTATGGCTACACCTTC.

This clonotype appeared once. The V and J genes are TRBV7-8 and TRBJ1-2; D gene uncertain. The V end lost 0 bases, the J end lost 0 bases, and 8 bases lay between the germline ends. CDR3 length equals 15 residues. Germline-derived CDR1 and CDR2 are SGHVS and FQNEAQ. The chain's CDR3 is CASSLANGPNYGYTF. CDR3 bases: TGTGCCAGCAGCTTAGCTAACGGACCTAACTATGGCTACACCTTC.

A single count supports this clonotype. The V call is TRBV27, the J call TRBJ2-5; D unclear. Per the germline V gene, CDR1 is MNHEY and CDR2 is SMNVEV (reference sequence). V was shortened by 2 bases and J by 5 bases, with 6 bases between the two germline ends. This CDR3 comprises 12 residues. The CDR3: CASSLIEETQYF. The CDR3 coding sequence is TGTGCCAGCAGTTTAATAGAGGAGACCCAGTACTTC.

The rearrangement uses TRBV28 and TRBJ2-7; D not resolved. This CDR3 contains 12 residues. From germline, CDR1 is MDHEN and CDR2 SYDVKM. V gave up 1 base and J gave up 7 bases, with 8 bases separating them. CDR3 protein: CASSLSSREQYF. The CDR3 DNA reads TGTGCCAGCAGTTTATCGTCCAGGGAGCAGTACTTC.

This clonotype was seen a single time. The CDR3 DNA is TGTGCCAGCGGGGACACCAGGGGGACTGAAGCTTTCTTT. Amino acids: CASGDTRGTEAFF. This chain uses TRBV12-3 or TRBV12-4 with TRBJ1-1; TRBD1 agrees at 7 bases. Trimming at V came to 8 bases and at J to 5 bases, leaving 8 bases not matched to a gene. The CDR3 spans 13 residues.

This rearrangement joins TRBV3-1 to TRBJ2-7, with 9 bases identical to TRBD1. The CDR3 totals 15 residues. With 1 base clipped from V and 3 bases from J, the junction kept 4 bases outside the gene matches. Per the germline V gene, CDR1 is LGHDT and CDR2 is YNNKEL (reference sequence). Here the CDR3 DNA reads TGTGCCAGCAGCCAAGTGGGGGACAGGGACTACGAGCAGTACTTC. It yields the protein CASSQVGDRDYEQYF.

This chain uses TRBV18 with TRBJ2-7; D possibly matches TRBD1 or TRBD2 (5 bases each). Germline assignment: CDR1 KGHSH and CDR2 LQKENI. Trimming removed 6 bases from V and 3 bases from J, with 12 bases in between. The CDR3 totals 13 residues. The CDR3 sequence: CASSDGAFYEQYF. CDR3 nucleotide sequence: TGTGCCAGCTCGGACGGGGCATTCTACGAGCAGTACTTC. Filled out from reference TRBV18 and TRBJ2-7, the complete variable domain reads NAGVMQNPRHLVRRRGQEARLRCSPMKGHSHVYWYRQLPEEGLKFMVYLQKENIIDESGMPKERFSAEFPKEGPSILRIQQVVRGDSAAYFCASSDGAFYEQYFGPGTRLTVT.

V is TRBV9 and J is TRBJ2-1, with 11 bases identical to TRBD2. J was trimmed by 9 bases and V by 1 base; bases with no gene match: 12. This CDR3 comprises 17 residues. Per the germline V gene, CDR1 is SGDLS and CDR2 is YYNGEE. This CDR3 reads CASSVTLAGGKGGEQFF. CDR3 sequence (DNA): TGTGCCAGCAGCGTAACGCTAGCGGGGGGCAAGGGAGGTGAGCAGTTCTTC.

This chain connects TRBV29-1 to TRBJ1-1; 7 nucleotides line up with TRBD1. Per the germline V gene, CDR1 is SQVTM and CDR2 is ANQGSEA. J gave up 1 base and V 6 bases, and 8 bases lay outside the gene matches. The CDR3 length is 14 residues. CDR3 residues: CSVGRTGANTEAFF. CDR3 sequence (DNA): TGCAGCGTGGGAAGAACAGGGGCGAACACTGAAGCTTTCTTT.

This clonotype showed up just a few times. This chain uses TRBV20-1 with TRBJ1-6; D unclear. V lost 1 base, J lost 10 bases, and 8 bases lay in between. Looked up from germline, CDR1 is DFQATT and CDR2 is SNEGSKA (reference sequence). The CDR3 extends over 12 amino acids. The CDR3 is CSARGQGSPLHF. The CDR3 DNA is TGCAGTGCTAGAGGTCAAGGGTCACCCCTCCACTTT.

CDR3 in DNA: TGCGCCAGCAGCCAAGAGACGGGGGGGCCTTACAATGAGCAGTTCTTC. Translating gives CASSQETGGPYNEQFF. The V call is TRBV4-3, the J call TRBJ2-1, with TRBD2 identical over 8 bases. The germline gives CDR1 LGHNA, CDR2 YSLEER. The CDR3 runs 16 residues. The V gene end was trimmed by 0 bases and the J gene end by 4 bases; junction bases not matched to a gene: 5.

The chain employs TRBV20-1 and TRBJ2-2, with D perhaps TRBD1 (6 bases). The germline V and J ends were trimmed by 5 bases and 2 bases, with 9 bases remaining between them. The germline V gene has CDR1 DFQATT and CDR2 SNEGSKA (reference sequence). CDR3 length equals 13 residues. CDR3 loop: CSAGGLNTGELFF. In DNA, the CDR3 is TGCAGTGCTGGGGGCCTTAACACCGGGGAGCTGTTTTTT.

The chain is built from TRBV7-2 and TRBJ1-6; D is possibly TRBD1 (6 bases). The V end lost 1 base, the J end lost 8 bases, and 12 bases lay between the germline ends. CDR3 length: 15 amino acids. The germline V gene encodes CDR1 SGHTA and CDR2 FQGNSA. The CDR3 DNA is TGTGCCAGCAGCTTAGTCGCGGGGGCGGATTCACCCCTCCACTTT. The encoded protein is CASSLVAGADSPLHF.

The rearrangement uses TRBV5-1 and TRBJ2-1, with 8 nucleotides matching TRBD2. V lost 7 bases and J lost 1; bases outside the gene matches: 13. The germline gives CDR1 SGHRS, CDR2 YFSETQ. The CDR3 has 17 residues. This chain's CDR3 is CASGTTLAGVSYNEQFF. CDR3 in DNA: TGCGCCAGCGGGACCACTCTAGCGGGCGTTTCCTACAATGAGCAGTTCTTC.

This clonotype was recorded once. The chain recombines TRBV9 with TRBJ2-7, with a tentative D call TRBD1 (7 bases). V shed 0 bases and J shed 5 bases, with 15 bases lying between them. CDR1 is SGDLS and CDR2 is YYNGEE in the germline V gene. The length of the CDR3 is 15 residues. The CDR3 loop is CASSVAPGGPDEQYF. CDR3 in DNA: TGTGCCAGCAGCGTAGCTCCAGGGGGGCCGGACGAGCAGTACTTC. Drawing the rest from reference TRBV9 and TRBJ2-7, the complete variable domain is DSGVTQTPKHLITATGQRVTLRCSPRSGDLSVYWYQQSLDQGLQFLIQYYNGEERAKGNILERFSAQQFPDLHSELNLSSLELGDSALYFCASSVAPGGPDEQYFGPGTRLTVT.

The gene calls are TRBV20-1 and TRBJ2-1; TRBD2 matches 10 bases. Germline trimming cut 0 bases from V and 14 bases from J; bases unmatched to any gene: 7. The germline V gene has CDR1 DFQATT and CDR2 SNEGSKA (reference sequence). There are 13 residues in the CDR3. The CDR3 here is CSARETSGGAEFF. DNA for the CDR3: TGCAGTGCTAGAGAGACCAGCGGGGGGGCCGAGTTCTTC.

The CDR3: CASSPSPGQGPGELFF. The CDR3 region has the DNA TGTGCCAGCAGCCCATCGCCGGGACAGGGGCCCGGGGAGCTGTTTTTT. The chain carries TRBV7-3 and TRBJ2-2; TRBD1 agrees at 10 bases. Looked up from germline, CDR1 is SGHTA and CDR2 is FQGTGA. The CDR3 runs to 16 residues. With V trimmed by 5 bases and J by 6 bases, 9 bases remained unmatched.